The 4 T cell receptor beta chains reported below all come from one sample, sequenced in a study of OX40 agonist ivuxolimab in advanced cancers. Profiled with immunoSEQ multiplex PCR; TCRdb holds only in-frame clones, not every one. Among 69,000 or so clones listed, around 88% were seen once. The source was CD4+ or CD8+ T cells sorted from blood, collected in a trial of the OX40 agonist ivuxolimab. All receptors come from an adult with an advanced solid tumor such as melanoma, head and neck, liver or kidney cancer.

The V call is TRBV4-2, the J call TRBJ2-6; D uncertain. V was cut by 0 bases and J by 0 bases, with 9 bases left in between. CDR1 and CDR2 from the germline V gene are LGHNA and YNFKEQ. The CDR3 extends over 17 amino acids. The CDR3 loop is CASSQDSSGSGANVLTF. The CDR3 DNA reads TGTGCCAGCAGCCAAGATTCTTCGGGCTCTGGGGCCAACGTCCTGACTTTC.

The rearrangement uses TRBV5-4 and TRBJ1-5; possible D gene TRBD1, 6 bases. Per the germline V gene, CDR1 is SGHNT and CDR2 is YYREEE (reference sequence). Trimming left V 1 base short and J 5 bases short, with 10 bases between. This CDR3 spans 14 amino acids. CDR3 loop: CASSLRGRYQPQHF. The DNA of the CDR3 is TGTGCCAGCAGCTTGCGGGGGCGTTATCAGCCCCAGCATTTT. The full variable domain, completed using reference TRBV5-4 and TRBJ1-5, is ETGVTQSPTHLIKTRGQQVTLRCSSQSGHNTVSWYQQALGQGPQFIFQYYREEENGRGNFPPRFSGLQFPNYSSELNVNALELDDSALYLCASSLRGRYQPQHFGDGTRLSIL.

The chain links TRBV14 to TRBJ1-2, with 7 bases lining up with TRBD1. This CDR3 is built from 19 residues. J was trimmed by 2 bases and V by 0 bases; bases with no gene match: 15. Germline V gives CDR1 SGHDN, CDR2 FVKESK. The CDR3 coding sequence is TGTGCCAGCAGCCAAGACGCTAGGGCGCCGGGACAGAAAAACTATGGCTACACCTTC. Translated: CASSQDARAPGQKNYGYTF.

The chain uses TRBV19 and TRBJ2-3; 7 nucleotides agree with TRBD2. The CDR3 runs to 15 residues. Germline trimming cut 3 bases from V and 3 bases from J; bases unmatched to any gene: 6. Germline loops: CDR1 LNHDA, CDR2 SQIVND (reference sequence). The CDR3 DNA sequence: TGTGCCAGTAGTATTAGAGGACTAGTAACAGATACGCAGTATTTT. It translates to CASSIRGLVTDTQYF.